The 32 T cell receptor beta chains listed next were all sequenced from one sample in a study of blood T cell repertoires in COVID-19. Method: immunoSEQ multiplex PCR; TCRdb's copy keeps in-frame clones and lacks some. The profile covers 130,000 to 150,000 clones, with 85% appearing a single time and 3% taken by the ten largest. The sequenced sample was peripheral blood. These receptors were obtained from a woman in her thirties or forties with active or convalescent COVID-19.

The chain uses TRBV11-3 and TRBJ1-1, with a possible D match to TRBD1 (6 bases). This CDR3 has 13 residues. V dropped 4 bases and J dropped 4 bases, with 10 bases sitting between them. The germline gives CDR1 SGHNT, CDR2 YENEEA. CDR3 sequence reads: CASSSTGITEAFF. The CDR3 bases are TGTGCCAGCAGCTCCACAGGGATCACTGAAGCTTTCTTT.

The J gene is TRBJ2-3, the V gene TRBV9, with a possible D match to TRBD1 (7 bases). Per the germline V gene, CDR1 is SGDLS and CDR2 is YYNGEE. This CDR3 has 15 amino acids. V was cut by 4 bases and J by 3 bases, with 15 bases left in between. The CDR3 spells CASSQGGIRTDTQYF. CDR3 DNA sequence: TGTGCCAGCAGCCAGGGGGGAATCAGGACAGATACGCAGTATTTT.

This clone was counted between two and nine times. V and J are TRBV19 and TRBJ2-5, with 10 bases fitting TRBD2. Germline values: CDR1 LNHDA, CDR2 SQIVND (reference sequence). The CDR3 has 16 residues. After removal of 5 bases from V and 3 bases from J, the junction contained 9 bases not matched to a gene. The CDR3 is CASSGRTSGLEETQYF. CDR3 DNA sequence: TGTGCCAGTAGTGGGAGGACTAGCGGCCTAGAAGAGACCCAGTACTTC.

In its sample, this clone was seen once. This rearrangement joins TRBV9 to TRBJ2-3; 8 bases agree with TRBD2. The CDR3 is made up of 16 amino acids. CDR1 and CDR2 from the germline V gene are SGDLS and YYNGEE. V shed 0 bases, J shed 0 bases, and the junction held 3 bases outside the gene matches. CDR3 amino acids: CASSVGGGRSTDTQYF. CDR3 sequence (DNA): TGTGCCAGCAGCGTAGGCGGGGGGCGGAGCACAGATACGCAGTATTTT.

The CDR3 protein is CASGLGLTQETQYF. CDR3 DNA sequence: TGTGCTAGTGGTTTGGGACTGACCCAAGAGACCCAGTACTTC. The gene calls are TRBV12-5 and TRBJ2-5; D is unclear. Germline V CDR1 and CDR2: LGHNT, FRNRAP. Trimming removed 1 base at V and 1 base at J, with 7 bases between. The CDR3 is 14 residues long.

The rearrangement links TRBV6-2 or TRBV6-3 to TRBJ1-5; 7 positions agree with TRBD1. Germline values: CDR1 MNHEY, CDR2 SVGEGT. Trimming at V came to 6 bases and at J to 6 bases, leaving 14 bases not matched to a gene. CDR3 length: 16 amino acids. The chain's CDR3 is CASSTRRGRFGQPQHF. CDR3 nucleotides: TGTGCCAGCAGCACTAGAAGGGGGCGTTTCGGTCAGCCCCAGCATTTT.

This chain joins TRBV7-9 and TRBJ1-4; no firm D call. Trimming stripped 5 bases from V and 8 bases from J, with 12 bases between. The CDR3 totals 13 residues. CDR1 and CDR2 (germline): SEHNR, FQNEAQ (reference sequence). The CDR3 DNA is TGTGCCAGCAGCCCTAGCGCAAGCGAAAAACTGTTTTTT. It specifies CASSPSASEKLFF. The whole variable domain, filled in from reference TRBV7-9 and TRBJ1-4, reads DTGVSQNPRHKITKRGQNVTFRCDPISEHNRLYWYRQTLGQGPEFLTYFQNEAQLEKSRLLSDRFSAERPKGSFSTLEIQRTEQGDSAMYLCASSPSASEKLFFGSGTQLSVL.

This rearrangement joins TRBV18 to TRBJ2-7; 7 bases fit TRBD1. Germline CDR1 and CDR2: KGHSH and LQKENI. V shed 3 bases and J 0 bases; nucleotides not matched to a gene: 8. The CDR3 has 16 residues. CDR3 protein: CASSPTRTGGSYEQYF. In DNA form, the CDR3 reads TGTGCCAGCTCACCTACAAGGACAGGCGGCTCCTACGAGCAGTACTTC.

The CDR3 DNA is TGTGCCAGCAGTTTGACTAGCCAAAGCTCCTACGAGCAGTACTTC. Amino acids: CASSLTSQSSYEQYF. The chain carries TRBV28 and TRBJ2-7; 7 nucleotides agree with TRBD2. The germline V gene has CDR1 MDHEN and CDR2 SYDVKM. The ends lost 3 bases at V and 0 bases at J; junction bases unmatched: 5. The CDR3 length is 15 residues.

This sequence joins TRBV11-2 and TRBJ1-3; 10 bases map to TRBD1. The CDR3 runs to 14 residues. The V segment lost 5 bases and the J segment 4 bases; nucleotides outside the gene matches: 2. CDR1 is SGHAT, CDR2 FQNNGV, per germline. CDR3 amino acids: CASSLGQGGNTIYF. CDR3 DNA: TGTGCCAGCAGCCTGGGACAGGGGGGAAACACCATATATTTT. Complete variable domain (other parts from reference TRBV11-2 and TRBJ1-3): EAGVAQSPRYKIIEKRQSVAFWCNPISGHATLYWYQQILGQGPKLLIQFQNNGVVDDSQLPKDRFSAERLKGVDSTLKIQPAKLEDSAVYLCASSLGQGGNTIYFGEGSWLTVV.

The chain joins TRBV28 to TRBJ1-6; 8 bases are shared with TRBD1. CDR1 and CDR2 (germline): MDHEN, SYDVKM. After removal of 3 bases from V and 9 bases from J, the junction contained 4 bases not matched to a gene. This CDR3 region has 14 residues. CDR3 region: CASSFLQGGSPLHF. DNA of the CDR3: TGTGCCAGCAGTTTCTTACAGGGGGGTTCACCCCTCCACTTT.

The rearrangement uses TRBV5-1 and TRBJ2-6; perhaps TRBD1 as D (6 bases). Trimming removed 1 base at V and 0 bases at J, with 8 bases between. Germline V gene lookup returns CDR1 SGHRS and CDR2 YFSETQ. The CDR3 sequence is 16 residues long. The CDR3 sequence: CASSLSGASGANVLTF. CDR3 bases: TGCGCCAGCAGCTTGTCAGGGGCCTCTGGGGCCAACGTCCTGACTTTC.

The gene calls are TRBV27 and TRBJ2-6; D may be TRBD1 (6 bases). The CDR3 is made up of 17 amino acids. Trimming took 6 bases from V and 5 from J, leaving 20 bases between them. CDR1 is MNHEY, CDR2 SMNVEV, per germline (reference sequence). The CDR3 here is CASRKGPGALWANVLTF. CDR3 nucleotide sequence: TGTGCCAGCAGGAAAGGGCCAGGGGCCTTGTGGGCCAACGTCCTGACTTTC.

V usage is TRBV3-1 (or the pseudogene TRBV3-2) and J usage is TRBJ2-1; 9 nucleotides agree with TRBD2. CDR1 is LGHDT and CDR2 is YNNKEL in the germline V gene (reference sequence). V was pared by 1 base and J by 6 bases, with 4 bases of the junction left unmatched. The CDR3 has 15 amino acids. The CDR3 nucleotides are TGTGCCAGCAGCCAAGCAGCGGGGGGAGTCAATGAGCAGTTCTTC. Its protein is CASSQAAGGVNEQFF.

The sample holds one count of this clone. The V and J genes are TRBV18 and TRBJ2-7; TRBD1 aligns across 9 bases. Germline V gives CDR1 KGHSH, CDR2 LQKENI. There are 16 residues in the CDR3. Trimming removed 4 bases from V and 0 bases from J; junction bases left unmatched: 7. CDR3 coding DNA: TGTGCCAGCTCACTCCCCCGGGACAGGGTCTCCTACGAGCAGTACTTC. Protein product: CASSLPRDRVSYEQYF.

In its sample, this clone was seen once. This chain uses TRBV18 with TRBJ1-4, with TRBD1 matching over 7 bases. The V segment lost 3 bases and the J segment 4 bases; nucleotides outside the gene matches: 17. This CDR3 region has 19 residues. Germline V gene sequence: CDR1 KGHSH, CDR2 LQKENI. The CDR3 reads CASSPRPPTGLGNNEKLFF. The CDR3 DNA reads TGTGCCAGCTCACCCCGACCTCCGACAGGGCTGGGCAATAATGAAAAACTGTTTTTT. Full variable domain (rest looked up from reference TRBV18 and TRBJ1-4): NAGVMQNPRHLVRRRGQEARLRCSPMKGHSHVYWYRQLPEEGLKFMVYLQKENIIDESGMPKERFSAEFPKEGPSILRIQQVVRGDSAAYFCASSPRPPTGLGNNEKLFFGSGTQLSVL.

The chain employs TRBV7-2 and TRBJ2-2, with 13 bases aligning to TRBD2. Trimming cost V 5 bases and J 4 bases; bases outside gene matches: 4. The CDR3 runs 16 residues. Germline CDR1 is SGHTA and CDR2 is FQGNSA. The CDR3 reads CASSVGLAGSTGELFF. The CDR3 DNA reads as TGTGCCAGCAGCGTGGGACTAGCGGGATCCACCGGGGAGCTGTTTTTT.

On this clone itself: Mismatch with germline at one junction end may stem from a read error. The chain uses TRBV7-9 and TRBJ2-7, with D uncertain. This CDR3 contains 14 residues. Germline-derived CDR1 and CDR2 are SEHNR and FQNEAQ (reference sequence). This CDR3 reads CASTLDMASYEQYF. In nucleotides, the CDR3 is TGTGCCAGCACCTTAGACATGGCCTCCTACGAGCAGTACTTC.

This chain connects TRBV4-1 to TRBJ2-5; D not certain. The length of the CDR3 is 13 residues. Germline V gene data show CDR1 as MGHRA and CDR2 as YSYEKL. The V end was cut by 0 bases, the J end by 7 bases, with 9 bases between. This chain's CDR3 is CASSQDRLLTQYF. CDR3 sequence (DNA): TGCGCCAGCAGCCAAGACAGGTTATTGACCCAGTACTTC.

This chain connects TRBV6-4 to TRBJ2-1, with 9 bases aligning to TRBD1. This CDR3 is 18 amino acids long. CDR1 and CDR2 (germline): MRHNA, SNTAGT. V lost 0 bases and J lost 4; bases outside the gene matches: 10. The CDR3 nucleotides read TGTGCCAGCAGTGACTCTACTGGGACAGGGACTCGTTACAATGAGCAGTTCTTC. Amino acid sequence: CASSDSTGTGTRYNEQFF.

The chain employs TRBV2 and TRBJ2-7; TRBD2 is a possible D gene (6 bases). This CDR3 spans 14 amino acids. V lost 2 bases and J 2 bases, leaving 10 bases between the germline ends. CDR1 is SNHLY and CDR2 is FYNNEI in the germline V gene. CDR3 nucleotides: TGTGCCAGCAGTGAACGGGAGTTGGCCTACGAGCAGTACTTC. Its translation: CASSERELAYEQYF.

The chain uses TRBV5-1 and TRBJ2-7; the match to TRBD1 covers 8 bases. V trimming: 1 base; J trimming: 4 bases; junction bases outside the gene matches: 7. Germline-derived CDR1 and CDR2 are SGHRS and YFSETQ. This CDR3 is 15 amino acids long. The CDR3 coding sequence is TGCGCCAGCAGCTTGAGACAGGGGCCGGTGTACGAGCAGTACTTC. This translates into CASSLRQGPVYEQYF.

The chain recombines TRBV27 with TRBJ2-3; maybe TRBD2 (6 bases). Germline CDR1 MNHEY, CDR2 SMNVEV (reference sequence). The CDR3 is 16 amino acids. V was pared by 5 bases and J by 5 bases, with 20 bases between. CDR3 in DNA: TGTGCCAGCAGTCGGAGGGGACTCCTCGAGGAAGATACGCAGTATTTT. Protein product: CASSRRGLLEEDTQYF.

This sequence joins TRBV15 and TRBJ2-7; TRBD1 agrees at 7 bases. This CDR3 has 15 residues. CDR1 is LNHNV and CDR2 is YYDKDF in the germline V gene (reference sequence). J lost 3 bases, V lost 4 bases, and 9 bases had no gene match. CDR3 coding DNA: TGTGCCACCAGCAAAGAGACAGGGCCGGGCTACGAGCAGTACTTC. Translating gives CATSKETGPGYEQYF.

The chain has TRBV28 and TRBJ1-6; 8 positions agree with TRBD1. Losses at the gene ends were 6 bases for V and 3 bases for J; bases not matched to a gene: 7. Germline V gene sequence: CDR1 MDHEN, CDR2 SYDVKM. The length of the CDR3 is 16 residues. CDR3 nucleotides: TGTGCCAGCAGCCGGACAGGGCAGCGCTATAATTCACCCCTCCACTTT. This codes for CASSRTGQRYNSPLHF.

This chain joins TRBV6-1 and TRBJ1-2; maybe TRBD1 (6 bases). V gave up 0 bases and J gave up 8 bases, with 10 bases separating them. The CDR3 loop spans 13 amino acids. CDR1 and CDR2 from the germline V gene are MNHNS and SASEGT. CDR3 DNA sequence: TGTGCCAGCAGTGAAGCGGCCAGGGGAGGCTACACCTTC. This encodes CASSEAARGGYTF.

V is TRBV6-5 and J is TRBJ1-6; 7 nucleotides agree with TRBD1. After removal of 2 bases from V and 5 bases from J, the junction contained 3 bases not matched to a gene. CDR1 MNHEY and CDR2 SVGAGI come from the germline V gene. This CDR3 region has 15 residues. The DNA for the CDR3 is TGTGCCAGCAGTTACGAGGGGGCAAATAATTCACCCCTCCACTTT. Translated, it gives CASSYEGANNSPLHF.

The V and J genes are TRBV21-1 and TRBJ2-1; the listed D gene, TRBD2, was not tested against the DNA. TRBV21-1 is a pseudogene locus. There are 16 residues in the CDR3. The CDR3 region is CASSKASGGDDNEQFF. CDR3 DNA sequence: TGTGCCAGCAGCAAAGCAAGCGGGGGGGACGACAATGAGCAGTTCTTC.

The chain employs TRBV27 and TRBJ1-2, with a tentative D call TRBD1 (6 bases). The CDR3 is 15 residues long. CDR1 is MNHEY and CDR2 is SMNVEV in the germline V gene (reference sequence). V lost 6 bases to trimming and J lost 2 bases, with 16 bases between them. DNA for the CDR3: TGTGCCAGCAGGTTAAAACAGGGCGCCAACTATGGCTACACCTTC. It specifies CASRLKQGANYGYTF.

This clone came up many times. The V gene is TRBV4-3, the J gene TRBJ2-2; D gene unclear. Germline lookup yields CDR1 LGHNA and CDR2 YSLEER. The CDR3 length is 13 residues. Trimming took 0 bases from V and 7 from J, leaving 6 bases between them. The CDR3 region has the DNA TGCGCCAGCAGCCAAGACGAGGTCGGGGAGCTGTTTTTT. This codes for CASSQDEVGELFF.

The gene calls are TRBV2 and TRBJ1-5; D uncertain. Trimming removed 5 bases at V and 4 bases at J, with 9 bases between. Germline V gene lookup returns CDR1 SNHLY and CDR2 FYNNEI. CDR3 length: 13 residues. The DNA for the CDR3 is TGTGCCAGCAGTCCCGATAGAAATCAGCCCCAGCATTTT. Its translation is CASSPDRNQPQHF.

V and J are TRBV28 and TRBJ2-6; 9 nucleotides agree with TRBD1. Per germline, CDR1 MDHEN and CDR2 SYDVKM. The CDR3 is 18 residues long. The trim removed 2 bases at V and 0 bases at J, leaving 5 bases unmatched. DNA for the CDR3: TGTGCCAGCAGTTTAATGGGACAGGGTCTCTCTGGGGCCAACGTCCTGACTTTC. As protein: CASSLMGQGLSGANVLTF.